This entry concerns a single T cell receptor beta chain. With V trimmed by 5 bases and J by 5 bases, 14 bases remained unmatched. Per germline, CDR1 SGHTA and CDR2 FQGNSA. The CDR3 is 16 amino acids. The sample belongs to a study of blood T cell repertoires in COVID-19. As for the study in general: T cells, B-cell-depleted T cells, or PBMCs provided the cDNA or gDNA that served as material.

The table came from immunoSEQ multiplex PCR; TCRdb's copy has only in-frame clones and leaves some out. The repertoire holds 230,000 or so clones, approximately 88% seen once, with roughly 2.5% in the top ten. The V call is TRBV7-2, the J call TRBJ2-7; 8 bases are a match to TRBD1. The TCR sequence derives from a woman in her 40s with acute COVID-19. Material for sequencing was PBMCs or T cells enriched from blood (not recorded which). The CDR3, as DNA: TGTGCCAGCAGCCCTAACCCGGACAGGGTCCGAAACGAGCAGTACTTC. It codes for CASSPNPDRVRNEQYF.